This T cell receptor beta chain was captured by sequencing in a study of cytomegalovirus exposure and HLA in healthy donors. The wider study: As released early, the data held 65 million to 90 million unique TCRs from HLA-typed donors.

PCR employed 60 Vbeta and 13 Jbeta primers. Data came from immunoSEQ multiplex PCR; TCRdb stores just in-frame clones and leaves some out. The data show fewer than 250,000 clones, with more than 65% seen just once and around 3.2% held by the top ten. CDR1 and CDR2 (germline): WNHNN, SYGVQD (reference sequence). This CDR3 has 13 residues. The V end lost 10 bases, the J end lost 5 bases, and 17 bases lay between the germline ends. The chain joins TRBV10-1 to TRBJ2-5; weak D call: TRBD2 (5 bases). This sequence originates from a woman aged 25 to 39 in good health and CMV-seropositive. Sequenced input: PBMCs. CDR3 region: CATQKIRGETQYF. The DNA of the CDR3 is TGCGCCACCCAAAAGATCCGAGGGGAGACCCAGTACTTC.